This T cell receptor (beta chain) was sequenced for a study of cytomegalovirus exposure and HLA in healthy donors. Overall study findings and caveats: It was reportedly the case that the classifier diagnosed cytomegalovirus status with high specificity and sensitivity. Later genetic work tied a missense DCLRE1C variant to beta-chain V and J trimming.

It was with 60 Vbeta and 13 Jbeta primers that the PCR ran. Method: immunoSEQ multiplex PCR; TCRdb's copy keeps in-frame clones and lacks some. The profile shows 100,000 to 150,000 clones, 73% of them singletons. Sampled while nominally healthy, donors likely had unrecorded immune exposures. To note about this clone: Antigen specificity is unknown.

The CDR3 spans 14 residues. V dropped 0 bases and J dropped 7; count of bases not matched to a gene: 4. Per the germline V gene, CDR1 is SGDLS and CDR2 is YYNGEE. Sequencing input: PBMCs. The chain has TRBV9 and TRBJ2-5, with 9 bases fitting TRBD2. The sequence was collected from a man between 60 and 70 years old in good health and CMV-seropositive. CDR3 region: CASSVDRGLATQYF. Written as DNA, the CDR3 is TGTGCCAGCAGCGTAGATCGGGGACTAGCGACCCAGTACTTC. Filled out from reference TRBV9 and TRBJ2-5, the complete variable domain reads DSGVTQTPKHLITATGQRVTLRCSPRSGDLSVYWYQQSLDQGLQFLIQYYNGEERAKGNILERFSAQQFPDLHSELNLSSLELGDSALYFCASSVDRGLATQYFGPGTRLLVL.